This TCR beta chain was captured by sequencing in a study of cytomegalovirus exposure and HLA in healthy donors. Study findings and constraints: Among donors in an Asian-associated ancestry cluster, a later analysis reportedly found fewer N-insertions than the approximately 670-donor mean. Analyses of presence and absence presupposed an approximately uniform sequencing depth across donors.

About this clone itself: What it binds is unknown.

With 60 Vbeta and 13 Jbeta primers, the PCR was carried out. Authors' methods: Approximately 73 million unique TCR beta chains, roughly 10 million shared, were counted in a later analysis. Repertoires were generated with immunoSEQ multiplex PCR, while TCRdb's copy carries only in-frame clones and drops some. From that table come the V and J calls and clone size; the DNA was used to work out D and trimming. Of approximately 140,000 clones in the sample, approximately 80% were seen once. There are 14 residues in the CDR3. The ends were cut back, 2 bases at V and 2 bases at J, with 9 bases in the middle. CDR1 is SGHTS and CDR2 is YDEGEE in the germline V gene.

Material: PBMCs. The V and J genes are TRBV5-8 and TRBJ2-3; possibly TRBD1 for D (5 bases). The receptor comes from a woman aged 40-49 years in good health and CMV-seropositive. The CDR3 is CASSFDRYTDTQYF. DNA of the CDR3: TGTGCCAGCAGCTTCGACAGATACACAGATACGCAGTATTTT.